A single sample is the source of the 28 T cell receptor beta chains below, sequenced in a study of cytotoxic CD8 clonotypes in ibrutinib-treated CLL. The data were produced by immunoSEQ multiplex PCR, yet TCRdb's version contains in-frame clones alone and is incomplete. There are tens of thousands of clones in the sample; around 73% occur only once, and 9.5% to 15% lies in the top ten. Here the sequenced sample was PBMCs, taken after 12 months of ibrutinib treatment. The source of these receptors is a human donor with chronic lymphocytic leukemia.

This chain uses TRBV6-5 with TRBJ2-7; 13 bases fit TRBD2. Germline V gene data show CDR1 as MNHEY and CDR2 as SVGAGI. Losses at the gene ends were 6 bases for V and 6 bases for J; bases not matched to a gene: 5. The CDR3 extends over 14 amino acids. The DNA for the CDR3 is TGTGCCAGCAGGTCACTAGCGGGGGGGCTCGAGCAGTACTTC. Encoded protein: CASRSLAGGLEQYF.

This clone was seen a few times. The genes are TRBV7-8 and TRBJ1-1; no firm D call. Trimming took off 0 bases at V and 2 bases at J, with 13 bases between the two ends. CDR3 size: 16 residues. The germline gives CDR1 SGHVS, CDR2 FQNEAQ. The CDR3 here is CASSLAYGSGNTEAFF. The CDR3 nucleotides read TGTGCCAGCAGCTTAGCGTACGGGAGTGGAAACACTGAAGCTTTCTTT.

The rearrangement links TRBV7-3 to TRBJ2-7, with D unresolved. The CDR3 is 13 residues long. CDR1 SGHTA and CDR2 FQGTGA come from the germline V gene. V lost 5 bases to trimming and J lost 5 bases, with 13 bases between them. The CDR3 region is CASSPDIWHEQYF. The CDR3 DNA sequence: TGTGCCAGCAGCCCCGACATTTGGCACGAGCAGTACTTC.

This clone was recorded only once. The chain recombines TRBV6-6 with TRBJ2-3; D not certain. The V end lost 6 bases, the J end lost 6 bases, and 16 bases lay between the germline ends. The CDR3 consists of 14 residues. Per germline, CDR1 MNHNY and CDR2 SVGAGI (reference sequence). The CDR3 DNA reads TGTGCCAGCAGCACACCCGGCTCCTTCGATACGCAGTATTTT. This gives the protein CASSTPGSFDTQYF.

The chain uses TRBV27 and TRBJ1-1; D gene unclear. Trimming took off 6 bases at V and 3 bases at J, with 11 bases between the two ends. The germline CDR1 and CDR2 sequences are MNHEY and SMNVEV (reference sequence). This CDR3 comprises 13 residues. The CDR3 reads CASRLARDTEAFF. In nucleotides, the CDR3 is TGTGCCAGCAGATTGGCAAGAGACACTGAAGCTTTCTTT.

The chain combines TRBV2 with TRBJ2-1; D not certain. This CDR3 contains 13 residues. V was cut by 4 bases and J by 4 bases, with 8 bases left in between. The germline gives CDR1 SNHLY, CDR2 FYNNEI. CDR3 DNA sequence: TGTGCCAGCAGTGGCGGCCCATACAATGAGCAGTTCTTC. The encoded protein is CASSGGPYNEQFF.

V and J are TRBV7-8 and TRBJ2-7; D possibly corresponds to TRBD1 (6 bases). V gave up 5 bases and J gave up 6 bases, with 14 bases separating them. CDR3 length: 13 amino acids. In germline, CDR1 is SGHVS, CDR2 FQNEAQ. Here the CDR3 reads CASSTRRGGEQYF. The CDR3 DNA is TGTGCCAGCAGCACAAGGAGAGGGGGCGAGCAGTACTTC.

This clone was found once. The chain has TRBV9 and TRBJ2-3, with unresolved D. Trimming took off 4 bases at V and 1 base at J, with 13 bases between the two ends. Germline assignment: CDR1 SGDLS and CDR2 YYNGEE. The length of the CDR3 is 15 residues. CDR3 bases: TGTGCCAGCAGCCCACGACTCTTACGCACAGATACGCAGTATTTT. It encodes CASSPRLLRTDTQYF.

V and J are TRBV19 and TRBJ2-7; D perhaps matches TRBD2 (7 bases). CDR3 size: 14 residues. Germline values: CDR1 LNHDA, CDR2 SQIVND (reference sequence). Trimming left V 10 bases short and J 5 bases short, with 21 bases between. The CDR3 coding sequence is TGTGCCACTAGGGGCGCGGGGGCGCTCGACGAGCAGTACTTC. Residues: CATRGAGALDEQYF.

The chain links TRBV5-1 to TRBJ2-2; D possibly corresponds to TRBD1 (5 bases). Trimming removed 6 bases at V and 4 bases at J, with 13 bases between. The CDR3 extends over 14 amino acids. Germline V CDR1 and CDR2: SGHRS, YFSETQ. This CDR3 is CASTSGMGTGELFF. CDR3 DNA: TGCGCCAGCACCTCAGGGATGGGCACCGGGGAGCTGTTTTTT. Full variable domain (outside the CDR3, taken from reference TRBV5-1 and TRBJ2-2): KAGVTQTPRYLIKTRGQQVTLSCSPISGHRSVSWYQQTPGQGLQFLFEYFSETQRNKGNFPGRFSGRQFSNSRSEMNVSTLELGDSALYLCASTSGMGTGELFFGEGSRLTVL.

This clone was observed a few times. This rearrangement joins TRBV7-8 to TRBJ1-6; D not certain. The V end was cut by 5 bases, the J end by 10 bases, with 9 bases between. The CDR3 contains 12 residues. The germline V gene has CDR1 SGHVS and CDR2 FQNEAQ. The CDR3 reads CASSHFSSPLHF. DNA of the CDR3: TGTGCCAGCAGCCATTTCTCCTCACCCCTCCACTTT.

The gene calls are TRBV6-5 and TRBJ2-3; a possible D gene is TRBD2 (5 bases). Between the trimmed V and J ends, which lost 5 bases and 1 base, there was a span of 10 bases. The CDR3 runs to 14 residues. Germline V gene lookup returns CDR1 MNHEY and CDR2 SVGAGI. Written as DNA, the CDR3 is TGTGCCAGCAGTACGAGGAGGCGCACAGATACGCAGTATTTT. Translation: CASSTRRRTDTQYF.

This chain joins TRBV6-5 and TRBJ2-1; 8 nucleotides match TRBD2. Per germline, CDR1 MNHEY and CDR2 SVGAGI. The V and J ends lost 3 bases and 5 bases, in that order; junction bases with no gene match: 9. The CDR3 runs to 16 residues. CDR3 DNA sequence: TGTGCCAGCAGTTATTCCGGGACTAGTGGGGACAATGAGCAGTTCTTC. Its protein is CASSYSGTSGDNEQFF.

In this sample, this clone is medium-sized. The rearrangement uses TRBV13 and TRBJ1-5; D perhaps matches TRBD1 (6 bases). Germline CDR1 PRHDT, CDR2 FYEKMQ (reference sequence). V was shortened by 0 bases and J by 8 bases, with 11 bases between the two germline ends. The CDR3 length is 14 residues. The CDR3 loop reads CASSLGAGTKPQHF. For the CDR3, the DNA is TGTGCCAGCAGCTTAGGAGCAGGGACAAAGCCCCAGCATTTT.

This chain's CDR3 is CASSPPRQTQYF. The CDR3 nucleotides are TGTGCCAGCTCACCACCGCGACAGACCCAGTACTTC. The chain is built from TRBV18 and TRBJ2-5, with D unclear. The V and J ends lost 0 bases and 6 bases respectively, with 5 bases between them. The CDR3 covers 12 residues. The germline CDR1 and CDR2 sequences are KGHSH and LQKENI.

This chain uses TRBV6-1 with TRBJ1-2, with 8 bases that match TRBD1. Germline V gives CDR1 MNHNS, CDR2 SASEGT. V lost 4 bases and J lost 9; bases outside the gene matches: 7. The CDR3 length is 13 residues. CDR3 sequence reads: CASSARQGTSYTF. The CDR3 nucleotides are TGTGCCAGCAGTGCCCGACAGGGGACGAGCTACACCTTC.

This chain joins TRBV27 and TRBJ2-7, with 10 bases lining up with TRBD2. The length of the CDR3 is 13 residues. CDR1 and CDR2 (germline): MNHEY, SMNVEV (reference sequence). Germline trimming cut 3 bases from V and 5 bases from J; bases unmatched to any gene: 1. CDR3 sequence reads: CASSFGTSDEQYF. In nucleotides, the CDR3 is TGTGCCAGCAGTTTCGGGACTAGCGACGAGCAGTACTTC.

The chain joins TRBV2 to TRBJ2-7; 7 positions agree with TRBD2. Germline V CDR1 and CDR2: SNHLY, FYNNEI. This CDR3 is 14 amino acids long. V trimming: 2 bases; J trimming: 2 bases; junction bases outside the gene matches: 3. This CDR3 is CASSEREGTYEQYF. In DNA, the CDR3 is TGTGCCAGCAGTGAAAGGGAGGGGACCTACGAGCAGTACTTC.

There are a few counts of this clone. The CDR3 bases are TGTGCCAGCACCGTCGACTGGGCCAACGTCCTGACTTTC. Protein sequence: CASTVDWANVLTF. This sequence joins TRBV2 and TRBJ2-6; D is unresolved. Germline CDR1 SNHLY, CDR2 FYNNEI. The CDR3 is made up of 13 amino acids. The V end lost 7 bases, the J end lost 5 bases, and 9 bases lay between the germline ends.

V usage is TRBV27 and J usage is TRBJ2-1, with 9 bases fitting TRBD1. Germline V gene data show CDR1 as MNHEY and CDR2 as SMNVEV (reference sequence). Trimming took 4 bases from V and 4 from J; bases not matched to a gene: 2. CDR3 length: 14 amino acids. The CDR3 reads CASSSGTGYNEQFF. As DNA, the CDR3 is TGTGCCAGCAGTTCGGGGACAGGGTACAATGAGCAGTTCTTC.

The gene calls are TRBV7-9 and TRBJ1-2, with D maybe TRBD1 (5 bases). Trimming cost V 1 base and J 6 bases, with 12 bases left between them. The germline gives CDR1 SEHNR, CDR2 FQNEAQ (reference sequence). The CDR3 has 14 residues. The CDR3 sequence: CASSLGPGGNGYTF. DNA for the CDR3: TGTGCCAGCAGCTTAGGCCCGGGGGGAAATGGCTACACCTTC.

The sample holds a few counts of this clone. The chain has TRBV28 and TRBJ1-1; D possibly corresponds to TRBD1 (5 bases). Trimming removed 10 bases at V and 6 bases at J, with 18 bases between. The CDR3 is 13 residues long. Germline lookup yields CDR1 MDHEN and CDR2 SYDVKM. The chain's CDR3 is CATEGNSYAEAFF. CDR3 nucleotide sequence: TGTGCCACTGAGGGGAATTCGTACGCTGAAGCTTTCTTT.

This rearrangement joins TRBV9 to TRBJ1-5; a weak D match, TRBD1 (5 bases). Germline V gives CDR1 SGDLS, CDR2 YYNGEE. The V end was cut by 4 bases, the J end by 1 base, with 15 bases between. The CDR3 is 16 residues long. CDR3 amino acids: CASSSGGPSSNQPQHF. In nucleotides, the CDR3 is TGTGCCAGCAGCTCCGGGGGACCGTCGAGCAATCAGCCCCAGCATTTT.

This CDR3 reads CASSSSDRLSGNTIYF. For the CDR3, the DNA is TGTGCCAGCAGCTCCTCGGACAGGCTCTCTGGAAACACCATATATTTT. V gene TRBV11-2 combines with J gene TRBJ1-3; the match to TRBD1 covers 7 bases. J gave up 0 bases and V 4 bases, and 6 bases lay outside the gene matches. The CDR3 spans 16 residues. Germline V lookup: CDR1 SGHAT, CDR2 FQNNGV. The whole variable domain, remainder taken from reference TRBV11-2 and TRBJ1-3, is EAGVAQSPRYKIIEKRQSVAFWCNPISGHATLYWYQQILGQGPKLLIQFQNNGVVDDSQLPKDRFSAERLKGVDSTLKIQPAKLEDSAVYLCASSSSDRLSGNTIYFGEGSWLTVV.

There are a few counts of this clone. V usage is TRBV19 and J usage is TRBJ1-5; 7 bases agree with TRBD1. This CDR3 has 15 residues. Germline values: CDR1 LNHDA, CDR2 SQIVND (reference sequence). Trimming removed 7 bases from V and 7 bases from J; junction bases left unmatched: 13. The CDR3 loop is CASKQGQERSQPQHF. In DNA, the CDR3 is TGTGCCAGTAAACAGGGGCAGGAGCGGTCGCAGCCCCAGCATTTT.

The J gene is TRBJ2-7, the V gene TRBV6-5; perhaps TRBD1 as D (5 bases). The CDR3 has 15 amino acids. Trimming removed 10 bases at V and 6 bases at J, with 25 bases between. The germline gives CDR1 MNHEY, CDR2 SVGAGI. The CDR3 sequence: CATQRPGPLYTEQYF. The CDR3 DNA follows: TGTGCCACCCAACGGCCAGGGCCCTTGTATACCGAGCAGTACTTC.

The chain recombines TRBV7-3 with TRBJ2-2; D is unclear. Trimming took off 5 bases at V and 3 bases at J, with 1 base between the two ends. Germline lookup yields CDR1 SGHTA and CDR2 FQGTGA. CDR3 length equals 11 residues. The CDR3 DNA follows: TGTGCCAGCAGCGACACCGGGGAGCTGTTTTTT. Its translation: CASSDTGELFF.

This rearrangement joins TRBV5-1 to TRBJ1-6; 7 bases map to TRBD1. V dropped 5 bases and J dropped 4; count of bases not matched to a gene: 15. Germline CDR1 is SGHRS and CDR2 is YFSETQ. The CDR3 spans 18 residues. CDR3 DNA: TGCGCCAGCAGACCAGCCCCGTCTGGGACAGAATATAATTCACCCCTCCACTTT. It codes for CASRPAPSGTEYNSPLHF. Variable domain in full (rest from reference TRBV5-1 and TRBJ1-6): KAGVTQTPRYLIKTRGQQVTLSCSPISGHRSVSWYQQTPGQGLQFLFEYFSETQRNKGNFPGRFSGRQFSNSRSEMNVSTLELGDSALYLCASRPAPSGTEYNSPLHFGNGTRLTVT.